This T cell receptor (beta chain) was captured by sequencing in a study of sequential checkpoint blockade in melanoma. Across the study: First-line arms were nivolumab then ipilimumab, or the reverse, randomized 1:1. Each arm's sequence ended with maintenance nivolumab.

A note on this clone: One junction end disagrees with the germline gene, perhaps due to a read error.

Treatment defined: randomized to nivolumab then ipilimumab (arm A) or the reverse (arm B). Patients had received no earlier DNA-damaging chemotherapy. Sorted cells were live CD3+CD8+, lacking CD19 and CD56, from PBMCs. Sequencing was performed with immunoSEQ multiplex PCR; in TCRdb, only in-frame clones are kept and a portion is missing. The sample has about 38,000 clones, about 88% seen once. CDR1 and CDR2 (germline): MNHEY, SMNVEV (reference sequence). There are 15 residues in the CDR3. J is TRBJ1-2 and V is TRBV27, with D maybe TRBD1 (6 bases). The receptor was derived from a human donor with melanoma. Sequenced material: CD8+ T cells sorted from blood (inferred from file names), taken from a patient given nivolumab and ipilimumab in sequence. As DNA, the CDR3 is TGTGCCAGCAATTTAACAGGGTTAGGTTTGAATGGCTACACCTTC. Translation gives CASNLTGLGLNGYTF.